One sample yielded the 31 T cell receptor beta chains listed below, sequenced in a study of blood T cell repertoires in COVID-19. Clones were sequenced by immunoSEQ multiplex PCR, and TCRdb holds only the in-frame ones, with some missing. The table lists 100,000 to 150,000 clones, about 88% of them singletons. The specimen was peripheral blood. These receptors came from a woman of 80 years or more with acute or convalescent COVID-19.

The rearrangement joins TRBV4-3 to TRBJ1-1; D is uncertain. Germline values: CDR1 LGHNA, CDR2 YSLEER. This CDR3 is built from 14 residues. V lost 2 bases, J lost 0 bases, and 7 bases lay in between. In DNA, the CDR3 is TGCGCCAGCAGCCAACTTCAGGTGAACACTGAAGCTTTCTTT. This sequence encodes CASSQLQVNTEAFF.

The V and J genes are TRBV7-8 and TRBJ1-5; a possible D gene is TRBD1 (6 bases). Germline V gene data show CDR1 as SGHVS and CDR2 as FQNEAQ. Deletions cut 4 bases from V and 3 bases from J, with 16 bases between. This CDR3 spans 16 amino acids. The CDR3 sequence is CASSSLDPGANQPQHF. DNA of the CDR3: TGTGCCAGCAGCTCTTTGGACCCAGGGGCCAATCAGCCCCAGCATTTT.

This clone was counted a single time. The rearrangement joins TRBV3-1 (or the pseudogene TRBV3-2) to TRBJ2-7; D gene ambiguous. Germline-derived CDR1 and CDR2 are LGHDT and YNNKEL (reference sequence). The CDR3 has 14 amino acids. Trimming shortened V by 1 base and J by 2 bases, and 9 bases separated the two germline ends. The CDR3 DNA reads TGTGCCAGCAGCCAAGGGTTTCTAACCTACGAGCAGTACTTC. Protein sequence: CASSQGFLTYEQYF.

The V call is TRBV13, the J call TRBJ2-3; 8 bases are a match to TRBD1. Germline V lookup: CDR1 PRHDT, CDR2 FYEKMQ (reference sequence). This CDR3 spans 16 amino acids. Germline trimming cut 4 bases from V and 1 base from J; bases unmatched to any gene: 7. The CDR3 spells CASSSDRGGGTDTQYF. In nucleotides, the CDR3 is TGTGCCAGCAGCTCTGACAGGGGTGGAGGCACAGATACGCAGTATTTT.

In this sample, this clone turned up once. The CDR3 sequence is CASSQGNSRANYGYTF. The CDR3 DNA reads TGCGCCAGCAGCCAAGGTAACAGCAGGGCTAACTATGGCTACACCTTC. The rearrangement joins TRBV4-1 to TRBJ1-2, with D possibly TRBD1 on 5 matching bases. With 1 base removed from V and 0 bases from J, the gap between germline ends came to 12 bases. CDR1 and CDR2 (germline): MGHRA, YSYEKL. The CDR3 consists of 16 residues.

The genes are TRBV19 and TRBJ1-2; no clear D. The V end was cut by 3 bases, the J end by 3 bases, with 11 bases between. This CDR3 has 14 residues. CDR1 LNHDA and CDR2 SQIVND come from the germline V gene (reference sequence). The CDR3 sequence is CASSITSRDYGYTF. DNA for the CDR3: TGTGCCAGTAGTATCACTTCGAGAGACTATGGCTACACCTTC.

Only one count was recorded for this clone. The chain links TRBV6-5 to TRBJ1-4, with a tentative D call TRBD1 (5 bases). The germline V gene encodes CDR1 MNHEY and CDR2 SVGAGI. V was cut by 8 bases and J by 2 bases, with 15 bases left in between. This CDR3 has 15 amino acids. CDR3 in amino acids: CASRLGASTNEKLFF. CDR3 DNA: TGTGCCAGCCGTTTAGGGGCATCGACTAATGAAAAACTGTTTTTT.

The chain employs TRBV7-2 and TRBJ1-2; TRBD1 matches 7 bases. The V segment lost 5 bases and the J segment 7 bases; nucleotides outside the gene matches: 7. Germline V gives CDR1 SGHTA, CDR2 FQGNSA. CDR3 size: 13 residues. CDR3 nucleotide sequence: TGTGCCAGCAGCACGAGACAGGGAGGTGGCTACACCTTC. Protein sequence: CASSTRQGGGYTF.

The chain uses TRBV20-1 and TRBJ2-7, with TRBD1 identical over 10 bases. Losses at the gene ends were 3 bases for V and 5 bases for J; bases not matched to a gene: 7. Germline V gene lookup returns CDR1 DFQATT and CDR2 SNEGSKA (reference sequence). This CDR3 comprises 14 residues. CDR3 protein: CSASSGQGKHEQYF. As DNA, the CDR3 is TGCAGTGCTAGTTCGGGACAGGGGAAACACGAGCAGTACTTC.

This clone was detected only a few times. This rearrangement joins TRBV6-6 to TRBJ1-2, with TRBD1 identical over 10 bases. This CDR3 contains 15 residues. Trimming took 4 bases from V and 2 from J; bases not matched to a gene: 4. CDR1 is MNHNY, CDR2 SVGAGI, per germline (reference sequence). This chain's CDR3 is CASSSGQGENYGYTF. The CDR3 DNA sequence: TGTGCCAGCAGTTCAGGACAGGGGGAAAACTATGGCTACACCTTC.

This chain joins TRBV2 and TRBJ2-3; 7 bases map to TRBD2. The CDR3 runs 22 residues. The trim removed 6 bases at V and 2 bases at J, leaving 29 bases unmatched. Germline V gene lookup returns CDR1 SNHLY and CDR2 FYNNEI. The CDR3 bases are TGTGCCAGCAGGAGAGGACGAGTGGATCAAAAGCGGGGTAGAAAAGACACAGATACGCAGTATTTT. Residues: CASRRGRVDQKRGRKDTDTQYF.

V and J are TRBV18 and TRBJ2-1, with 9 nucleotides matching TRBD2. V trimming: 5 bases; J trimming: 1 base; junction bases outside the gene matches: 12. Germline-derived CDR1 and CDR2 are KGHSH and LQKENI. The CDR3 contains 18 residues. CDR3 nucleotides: TGTGCCAGCTCAAGGGGACTAGCCCACATCGTTTCCTACAATGAGCAGTTCTTC. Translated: CASSRGLAHIVSYNEQFF.

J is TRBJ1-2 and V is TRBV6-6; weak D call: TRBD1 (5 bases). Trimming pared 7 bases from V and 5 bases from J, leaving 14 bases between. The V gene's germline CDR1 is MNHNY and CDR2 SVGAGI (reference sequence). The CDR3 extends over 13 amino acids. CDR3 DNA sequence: TGTGCCAGCACCACGGGGGACTGGTATGGCTACACCTTC. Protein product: CASTTGDWYGYTF.

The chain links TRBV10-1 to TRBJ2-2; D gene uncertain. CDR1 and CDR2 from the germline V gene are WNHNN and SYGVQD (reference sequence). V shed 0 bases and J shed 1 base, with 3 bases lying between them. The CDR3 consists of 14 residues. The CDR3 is CASSESGNTGELFF. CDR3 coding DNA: TGCGCCAGCAGTGAGTCCGGGAACACCGGGGAGCTGTTTTTT.

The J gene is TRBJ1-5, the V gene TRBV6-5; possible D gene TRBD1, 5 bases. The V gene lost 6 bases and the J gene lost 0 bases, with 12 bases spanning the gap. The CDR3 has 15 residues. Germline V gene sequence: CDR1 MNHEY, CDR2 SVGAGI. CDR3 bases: TGTGCCAGCAGCCTTTCAGGGTATAGCAATCAGCCCCAGCATTTT. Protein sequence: CASSLSGYSNQPQHF.

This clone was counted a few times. CDR3 region: CAISEGQGGVYGYTF. For the CDR3, the DNA is TGTGCCATCAGTGAGGGACAGGGAGGAGTCTATGGCTACACCTTC. The chain employs TRBV10-3 and TRBJ1-2; TRBD1 matches at 8 bases. J was trimmed by 4 bases and V by 2 bases; bases with no gene match: 6. The CDR3 contains 15 residues. The germline V gene has CDR1 ENHRY and CDR2 SYGVKD.

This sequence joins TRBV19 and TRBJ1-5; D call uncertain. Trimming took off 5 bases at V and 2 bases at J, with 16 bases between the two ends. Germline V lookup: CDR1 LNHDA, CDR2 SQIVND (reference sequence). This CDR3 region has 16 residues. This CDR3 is CASSVRPPQGNQPQHF. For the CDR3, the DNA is TGTGCCAGTAGTGTGCGGCCCCCTCAAGGCAATCAGCCCCAGCATTTT.

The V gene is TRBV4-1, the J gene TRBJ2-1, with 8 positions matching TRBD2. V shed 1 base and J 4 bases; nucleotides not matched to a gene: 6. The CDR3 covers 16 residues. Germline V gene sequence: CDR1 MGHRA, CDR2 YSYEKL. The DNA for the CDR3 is TGCGCCAGCAGCCAAGGAGTACTAGCGGAATACAATGAGCAGTTCTTC. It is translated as CASSQGVLAEYNEQFF.

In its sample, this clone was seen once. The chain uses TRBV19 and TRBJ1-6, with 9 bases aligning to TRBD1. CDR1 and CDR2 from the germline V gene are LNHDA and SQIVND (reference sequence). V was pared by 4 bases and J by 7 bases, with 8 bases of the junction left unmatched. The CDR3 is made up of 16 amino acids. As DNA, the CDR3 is TGTGCCAGTAGTAACGACCGGGACAGGGAAAATTCACCCCTCCACTTT. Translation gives CASSNDRDRENSPLHF.

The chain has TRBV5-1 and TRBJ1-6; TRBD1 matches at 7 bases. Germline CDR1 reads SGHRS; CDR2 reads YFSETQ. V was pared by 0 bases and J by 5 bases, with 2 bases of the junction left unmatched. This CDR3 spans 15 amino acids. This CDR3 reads CASSLEGADNSPLHF. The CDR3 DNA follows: TGCGCCAGCAGCTTGGAGGGGGCGGATAATTCACCCCTCCACTTT.

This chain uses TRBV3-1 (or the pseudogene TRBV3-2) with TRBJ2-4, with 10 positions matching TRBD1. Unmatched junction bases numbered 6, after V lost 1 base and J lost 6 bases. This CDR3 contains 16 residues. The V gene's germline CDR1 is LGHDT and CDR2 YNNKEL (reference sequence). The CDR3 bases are TGTGCCAGCAGCCAAGGAGACGACAGGGGGCGAAACATTCAGTACTTC. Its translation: CASSQGDDRGRNIQYF.

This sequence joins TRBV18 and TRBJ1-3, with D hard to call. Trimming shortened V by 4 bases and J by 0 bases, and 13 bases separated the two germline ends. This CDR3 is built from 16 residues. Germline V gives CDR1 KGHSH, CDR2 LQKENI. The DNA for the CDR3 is TGTGCCAGCTCACTGCTCGACTCTGGCTCTGGAAACACCATATATTTT. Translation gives CASSLLDSGSGNTIYF.

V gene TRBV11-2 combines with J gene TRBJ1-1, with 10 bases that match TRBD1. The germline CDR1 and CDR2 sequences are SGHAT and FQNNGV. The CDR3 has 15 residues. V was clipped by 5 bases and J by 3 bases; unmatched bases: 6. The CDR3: CASSPLDRGDTEAFF. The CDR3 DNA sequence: TGTGCCAGCAGCCCGCTGGACAGGGGGGACACTGAAGCTTTCTTT.

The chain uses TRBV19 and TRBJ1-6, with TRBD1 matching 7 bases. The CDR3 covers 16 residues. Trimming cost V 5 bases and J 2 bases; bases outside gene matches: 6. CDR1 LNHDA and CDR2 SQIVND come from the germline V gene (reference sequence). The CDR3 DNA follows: TGTGCCAGTAGTGCCACAGGGGAAACCTATAATTCACCCCTCCACTTT. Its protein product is CASSATGETYNSPLHF.

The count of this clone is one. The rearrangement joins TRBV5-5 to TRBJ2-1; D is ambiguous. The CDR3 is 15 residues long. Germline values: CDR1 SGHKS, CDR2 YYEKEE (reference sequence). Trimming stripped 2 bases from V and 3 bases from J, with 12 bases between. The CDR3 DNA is TGTGCCAGCAGCTTTATCCAGCGAAGCTACAATGAGCAGTTCTTC. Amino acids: CASSFIQRSYNEQFF.

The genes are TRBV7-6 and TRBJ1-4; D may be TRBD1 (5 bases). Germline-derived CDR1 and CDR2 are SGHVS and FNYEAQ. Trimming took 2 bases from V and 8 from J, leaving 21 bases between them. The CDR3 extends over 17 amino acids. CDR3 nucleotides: TGTGCCAGCAGCTTAAGGGCTTGGGGCTCTCTGGGGGAAAAACTGTTTTTT. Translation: CASSLRAWGSLGEKLFF.

This CDR3 reads CAIMVAGRGHGYTF. As DNA, the CDR3 is TGTGCCATCATGGTGGCAGGGCGTGGGCATGGCTACACCTTC. The chain has TRBV10-3 and TRBJ1-2; perhaps TRBD1 as D (5 bases). The germline gives CDR1 ENHRY, CDR2 SYGVKD. V lost 7 bases to trimming and J lost 6 bases, with 18 bases between them. This CDR3 has 14 amino acids.

CDR3 sequence: CASSLSSGGAGTGELFF. The CDR3 bases are TGTGCCAGCAGCCTCTCTAGCGGGGGGGCCGGCACCGGGGAGCTGTTTTTT. The chain is built from TRBV7-6 and TRBJ2-2, with TRBD2 matching over 12 bases. Trimming cost V 5 bases and J 4 bases; bases outside gene matches: 8. The CDR3 is 17 residues long. The germline CDR1 and CDR2 sequences are SGHVS and FNYEAQ.

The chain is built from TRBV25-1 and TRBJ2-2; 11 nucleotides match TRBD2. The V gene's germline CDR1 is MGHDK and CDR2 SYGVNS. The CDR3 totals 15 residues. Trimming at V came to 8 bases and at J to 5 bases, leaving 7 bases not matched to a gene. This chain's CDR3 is CASGPLAGGTGELFF. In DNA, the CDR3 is TGTGCCAGCGGGCCTCTAGCGGGGGGAACCGGGGAGCTGTTTTTT.

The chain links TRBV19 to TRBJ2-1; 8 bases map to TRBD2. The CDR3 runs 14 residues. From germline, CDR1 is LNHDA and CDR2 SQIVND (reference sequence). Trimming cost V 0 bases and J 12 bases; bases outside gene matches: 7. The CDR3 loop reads CASSIDWAGGVQFF. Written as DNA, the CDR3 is TGTGCCAGTAGTATAGATTGGGCCGGGGGGGTGCAGTTCTTC.

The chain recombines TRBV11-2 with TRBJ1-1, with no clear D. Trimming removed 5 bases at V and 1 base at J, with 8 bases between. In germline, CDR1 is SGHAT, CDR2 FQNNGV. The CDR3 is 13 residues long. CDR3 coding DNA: TGTGCCAGCAGCCTTAACGGGAACACTGAAGCTTTCTTT. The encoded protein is CASSLNGNTEAFF.